The clone carrying this T cell receptor (beta chain) was detected once. The data originate from a study of blood T cells in healthy people across ages. The CDR3 extends over 15 amino acids. Germline V gives CDR1 KGHDR, CDR2 SFDVKD. Trimming removed 3 bases at V and 5 bases at J, with 13 bases between. A second PCR of roughly 7 to 11 cycles used a sample-barcoded 5' primer and a J-beta primer mix. TCRdb reanalysed the 5' RACE reads using MiXCR and keeps one entry per CDR3 protein. The sample consists of about 970,000 distinct CDR3 sequences, roughly 51% of them appearing once. Source material: blood. The chain joins TRBV24-1 to TRBJ1-5, with a weak D call TRBD1 (6 bases). The sequence derives from a woman between 55 and 75 years old in good health. CDR3 protein: CATSDARDIYQPQHF. DNA of the CDR3: TGTGCCACCAGTGATGCACGGGACATCTATCAGCCCCAGCATTTT.